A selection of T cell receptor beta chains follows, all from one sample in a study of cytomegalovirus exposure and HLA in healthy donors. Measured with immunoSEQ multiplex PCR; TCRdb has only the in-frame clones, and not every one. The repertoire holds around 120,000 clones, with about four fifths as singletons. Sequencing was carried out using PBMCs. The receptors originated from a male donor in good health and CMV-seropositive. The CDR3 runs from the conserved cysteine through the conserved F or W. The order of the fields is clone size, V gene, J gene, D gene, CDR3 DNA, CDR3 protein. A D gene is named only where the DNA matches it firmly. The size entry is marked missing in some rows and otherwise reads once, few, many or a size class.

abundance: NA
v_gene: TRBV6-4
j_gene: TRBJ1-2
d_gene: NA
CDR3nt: TGTGCCAGCAGTGAATGGGGGCCGGAATCCGGCTACACCTTC
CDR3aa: CASSEWGPESGYTF

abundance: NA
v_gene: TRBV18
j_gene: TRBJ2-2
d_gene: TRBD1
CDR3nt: TGTGCCAGTCAGGGGACAGTAAACACCGGGGAGCTGTTTTTT
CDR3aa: CASQGTVNTGELFF

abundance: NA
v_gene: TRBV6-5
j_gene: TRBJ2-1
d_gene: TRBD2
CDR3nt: TGTGCCAGCAGGGCCGGTCTAGCGGCCTACAATGAGCAGTTCTTC
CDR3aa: CASRAGLAAYNEQFF

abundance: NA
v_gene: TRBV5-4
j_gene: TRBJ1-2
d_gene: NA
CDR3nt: TGTGCCAGCAGCGCCCCGTTCACCCCCCGAGGGTCTGGCTACACCTTC
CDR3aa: CASSAPFTPRGSGYTF

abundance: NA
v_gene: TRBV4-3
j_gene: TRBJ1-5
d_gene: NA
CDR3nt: TGCGCCAGCAGCCAAGACAGGTCCGGACAGCCCCAGCATTTT
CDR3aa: CASSQDRSGQPQHF

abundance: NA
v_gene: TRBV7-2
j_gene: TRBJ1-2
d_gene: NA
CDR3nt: TGTGCCAGCAGCTTAGAAGGGGGCTATGGCTACACCTTC
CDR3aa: CASSLEGGYGYTF

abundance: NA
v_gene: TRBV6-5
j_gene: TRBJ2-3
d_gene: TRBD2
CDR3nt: TGTGCCAGCAAGCGGGAACCAAGCACAGATACGCAGTATTTT
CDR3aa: CASKREPSTDTQYF

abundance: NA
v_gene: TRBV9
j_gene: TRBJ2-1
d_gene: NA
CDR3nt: TGTGCCAGCAGAGTAGCGAGGGCCTATGAGCAGTTCTTC
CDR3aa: CASRVARAYEQFF

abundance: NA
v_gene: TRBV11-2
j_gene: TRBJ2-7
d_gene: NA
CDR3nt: TGTGCCAGCAGCCCTTCCTCCTACGAGCAGTACTTC
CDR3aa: CASSPSSYEQYF

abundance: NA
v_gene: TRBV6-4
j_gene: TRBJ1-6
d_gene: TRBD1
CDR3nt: TGTGCCAGCAGTGCCCAGACAGGGGCTAATTCACCCCTCCACTTT
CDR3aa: CASSAQTGANSPLHF

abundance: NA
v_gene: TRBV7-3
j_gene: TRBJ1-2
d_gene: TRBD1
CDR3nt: TGTGCCAGCAGCTTAAAACAGGGGTATGGCTACACCTTC
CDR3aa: CASSLKQGYGYTF

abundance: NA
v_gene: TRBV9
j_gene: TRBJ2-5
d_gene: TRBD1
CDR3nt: TGTGCCAGCAGCGTAGGGACAGGGCGGGAGACCCAGTACTTC
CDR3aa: CASSVGTGRETQYF

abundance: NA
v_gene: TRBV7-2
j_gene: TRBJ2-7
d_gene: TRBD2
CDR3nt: TGTGCCAGCAGCTTCACTCCGGGAGGCGAGCAGTACTTC
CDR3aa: CASSFTPGGEQYF

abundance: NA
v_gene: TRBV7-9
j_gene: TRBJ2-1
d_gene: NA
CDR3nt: TGTGCCAGCAGCTTCCCAATTGAGCAGTTCTTC
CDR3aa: CASSFPIEQFF

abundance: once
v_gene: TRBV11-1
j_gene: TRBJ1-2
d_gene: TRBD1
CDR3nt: TGTGCCAGCAGCCAAACGACGACAGGGGGAAACTATGGCTACACCTTC
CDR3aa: CASSQTTTGGNYGYTF

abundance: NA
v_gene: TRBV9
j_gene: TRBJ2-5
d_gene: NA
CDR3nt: TGTGCCAGCAGCGTAGTCGGAGATGGGGCCCAAGAGACCCAGTACTTC
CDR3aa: CASSVVGDGAQETQYF

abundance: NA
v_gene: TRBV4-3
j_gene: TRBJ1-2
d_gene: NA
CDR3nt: TGCGCCAGCAGCCACTCGTCTGAGCACCCCTTTAACTATGGCTACACCTTC
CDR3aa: CASSHSSEHPFNYGYTF

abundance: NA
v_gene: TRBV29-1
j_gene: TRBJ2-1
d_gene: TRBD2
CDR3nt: TGCAGCGTGGGGACTAGCGGGGCCTACAATGAGCAGTTCTTC
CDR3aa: CSVGTSGAYNEQFF

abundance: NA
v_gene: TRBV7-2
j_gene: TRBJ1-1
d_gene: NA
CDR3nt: TGTGCCAGCAGCTTAGTTTCGGGATGGGGCACTGAAGCTTTCTTT
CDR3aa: CASSLVSGWGTEAFF

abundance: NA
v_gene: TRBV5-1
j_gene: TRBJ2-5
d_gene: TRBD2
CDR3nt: TGCGCCAGCAGCCGTGGGAGGGGCGCAGAGACCCAGTACTTC
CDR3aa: CASSRGRGAETQYF

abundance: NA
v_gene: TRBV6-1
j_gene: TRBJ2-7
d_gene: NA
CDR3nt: TGTGCCAGCAGTGTCGACAGGACTTACGAGCAGTACTTC
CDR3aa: CASSVDRTYEQYF

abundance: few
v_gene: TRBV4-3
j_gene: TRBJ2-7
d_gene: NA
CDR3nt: TGCGCCAGCAGCCAAGATCTGGGGCTGATCACCTACGAGCAGTACTTC
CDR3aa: CASSQDLGLITYEQYF

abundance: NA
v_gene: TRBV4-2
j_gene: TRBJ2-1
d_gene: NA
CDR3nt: TGTGCCAGCAGCCAAGACCACCCGGTTAGCTCCTACAATGAGCAGTTCTTC
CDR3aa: CASSQDHPVSSYNEQFF

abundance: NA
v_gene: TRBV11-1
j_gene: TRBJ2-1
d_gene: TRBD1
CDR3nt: TGTGCCAGCAGCTTTGGCCCGACAGGGGGCGCATACAATGAGCAGTTCTTC
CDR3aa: CASSFGPTGGAYNEQFF

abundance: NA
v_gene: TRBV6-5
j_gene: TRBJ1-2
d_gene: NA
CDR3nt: TGTGCCAGTTCCGTCACAGGGAGCTATGGCTACACCTTC
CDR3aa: CASSVTGSYGYTF

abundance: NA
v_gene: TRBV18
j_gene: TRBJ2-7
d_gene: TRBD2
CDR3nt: TGTGCCAGCTCACCCGGGACGGGAGGGTACGAGCAGTACTTC
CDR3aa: CASSPGTGGYEQYF

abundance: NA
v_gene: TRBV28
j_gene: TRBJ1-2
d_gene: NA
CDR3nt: TGTGCCAGCAGTTTATTTGATCGGGGATCTGGCTACACCTTC
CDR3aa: CASSLFDRGSGYTF

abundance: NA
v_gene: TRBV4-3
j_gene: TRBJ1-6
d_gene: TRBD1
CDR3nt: TGCGCCAGCAGCCAAGAGGGGCACAGGGGCGGACAATCACCCCTCCACTTT
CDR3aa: CASSQEGHRGGQSPLHF

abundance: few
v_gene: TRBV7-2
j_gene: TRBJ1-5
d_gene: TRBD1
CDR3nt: TGTGCCAGCAGCTTCGACAGGGATCAGCCCCAGCATTTT
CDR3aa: CASSFDRDQPQHF

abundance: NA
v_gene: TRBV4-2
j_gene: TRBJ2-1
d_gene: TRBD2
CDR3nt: TGTGCCAGCAGCCAAGATCCCACTAGCGACAATGAGCAGTTCTTC
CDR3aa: CASSQDPTSDNEQFF

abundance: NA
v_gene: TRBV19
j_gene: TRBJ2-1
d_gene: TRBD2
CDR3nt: TGTGCCAGCGGGCGGGAGCTCTACAATGAGCAGTTCTTC
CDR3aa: CASGRELYNEQFF

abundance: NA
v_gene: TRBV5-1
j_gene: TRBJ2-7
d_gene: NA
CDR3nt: TGCGCCAGCAGCTTGGGGCAGGGTCCCAGCTCCTACGAGCAGTACTTC
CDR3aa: CASSLGQGPSSYEQYF

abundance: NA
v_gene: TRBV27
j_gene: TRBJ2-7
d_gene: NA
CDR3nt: TGTGCCAGCAGAATGAGGGGGAACTACGAGCAGTACTTC
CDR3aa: CASRMRGNYEQYF

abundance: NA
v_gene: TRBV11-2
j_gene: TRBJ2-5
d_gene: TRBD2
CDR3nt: TGTGCCAGCAGCCCCCCCTTCCGGGAGGGCCCTCGGGAGACCCAGTACTTC
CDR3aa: CASSPPFREGPRETQYF

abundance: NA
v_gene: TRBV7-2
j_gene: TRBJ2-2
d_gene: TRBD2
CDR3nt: TGTGCCAGCAGCCCCCTCGGACTAGCTGGTTCCGGGGAGCTGTTTTTT
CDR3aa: CASSPLGLAGSGELFF

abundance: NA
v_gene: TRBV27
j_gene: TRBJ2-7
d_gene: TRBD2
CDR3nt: TGTGCCAGCAGTTTAAGCAGGAGCGGGAGTTACGAGCAGTACTTC
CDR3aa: CASSLSRSGSYEQYF

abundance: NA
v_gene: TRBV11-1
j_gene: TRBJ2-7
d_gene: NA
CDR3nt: TGTGCCAGCCGCTATGGAGGGGGCAGGCAGTACTTC
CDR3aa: CASRYGGGRQYF

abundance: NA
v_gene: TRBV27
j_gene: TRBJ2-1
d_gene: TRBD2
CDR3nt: TGTGCCAGCAGTACCAGGACTAGCGGTTTCTCCTACAATGAGCAGTTCTTC
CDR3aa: CASSTRTSGFSYNEQFF

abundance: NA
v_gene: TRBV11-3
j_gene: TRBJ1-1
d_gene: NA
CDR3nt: TGTGCCAGCAGCTTAGCACGGGCAGGGGAGAACACTGAAGCTTTCTTT
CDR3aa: CASSLARAGENTEAFF

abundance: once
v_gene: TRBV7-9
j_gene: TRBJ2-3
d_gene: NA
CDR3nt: TGTTCCAGCAGCTTCGCTAGCGTCCTAACAGATACGCAGTATTTT
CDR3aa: CSSSFASVLTDTQYF

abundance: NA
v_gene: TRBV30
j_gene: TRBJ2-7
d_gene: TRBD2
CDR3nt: TGTGCCTGGACTAGCGGGACTTCCTACGAGCAGTACTTC
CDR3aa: CAWTSGTSYEQYF

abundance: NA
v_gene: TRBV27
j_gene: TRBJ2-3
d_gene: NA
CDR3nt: TGTGCCAGCAGTTTGGTCTGGCTGGATACGCAGTATTTT
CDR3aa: CASSLVWLDTQYF